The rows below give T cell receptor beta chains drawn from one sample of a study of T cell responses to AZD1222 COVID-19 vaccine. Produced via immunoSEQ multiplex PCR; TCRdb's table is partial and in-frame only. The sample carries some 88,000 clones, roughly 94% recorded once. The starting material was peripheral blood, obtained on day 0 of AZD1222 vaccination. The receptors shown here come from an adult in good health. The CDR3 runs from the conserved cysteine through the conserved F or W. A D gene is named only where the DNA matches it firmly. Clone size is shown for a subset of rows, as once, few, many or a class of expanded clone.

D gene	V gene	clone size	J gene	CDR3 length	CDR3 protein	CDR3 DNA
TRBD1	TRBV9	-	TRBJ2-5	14	CASSARQGLETQYF	TGTGCCAGCAGCGCCCGACAGGGTTTGGAGACCCAGTACTTC
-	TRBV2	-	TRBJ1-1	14	CASESLARNTEAFF	TGTGCCAGCGAATCCCTGGCCAGGAACACTGAAGCTTTCTTT
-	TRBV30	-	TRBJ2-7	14	CAWSVIPGIHEQYF	TGTGCCTGGAGTGTAATTCCGGGGATCCACGAGCAGTACTTC
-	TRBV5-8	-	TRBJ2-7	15	CASSFRQTSSYEQYF	TGTGCCAGCAGCTTTAGGCAAACGAGCTCCTACGAGCAGTACTTC
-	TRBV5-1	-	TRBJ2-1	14	CASSLATGNNEQFF	TGCGCCAGCAGCTTAGCCACAGGGAACAATGAGCAGTTCTTC
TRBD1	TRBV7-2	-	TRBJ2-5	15	CASSLGDRAQETQYF	TGTGCCAGCAGCTTAGGGGACAGGGCACAAGAGACCCAGTACTTC
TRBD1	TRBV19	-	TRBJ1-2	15	CASTGPAGGNYGYTF	TGTGCCAGTACAGGGCCCGCAGGGGGAAACTATGGCTACACCTTC
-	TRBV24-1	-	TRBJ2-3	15	CATSDTQGLTDTQYF	TGTGCCACCAGTGATACACAGGGATTAACAGATACGCAGTATTTT
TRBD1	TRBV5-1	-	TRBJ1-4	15	CASSRLTGWGEKLFF	TGCGCCAGCAGCCGACTGACAGGGTGGGGGGAAAAACTGTTTTTT
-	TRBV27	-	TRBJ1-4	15	CASSPYGATNEKLFF	TGTGCCAGCAGTCCCTACGGTGCAACTAATGAAAAACTGTTTTTT
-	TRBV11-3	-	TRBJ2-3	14	CASSYGQLTDTQYF	TGTGCCAGCAGCTATGGACAGTTAACAGATACGCAGTATTTT
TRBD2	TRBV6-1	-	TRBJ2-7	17	CASSELVGTSATYEQYF	TGTGCCAGCAGTGAATTGGTGGGTACTAGCGCGACCTACGAGCAGTACTTC
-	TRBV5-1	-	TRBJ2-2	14	CASSWKGNTGELFF	TGCGCCAGCAGCTGGAAAGGGAACACCGGGGAGCTGTTTTTT
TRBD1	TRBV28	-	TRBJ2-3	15	CASSGTGGAGDTQYF	TGTGCCAGCAGTGGGACAGGGGGCGCGGGAGATACGCAGTATTTT
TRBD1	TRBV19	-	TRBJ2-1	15	CASSMDRGWENEQFF	TGTGCCAGTAGTATGGACAGGGGATGGGAGAATGAGCAGTTCTTC
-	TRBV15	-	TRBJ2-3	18	CATSRAGTLAVGTDTQYF	TGTGCCACCAGCAGGGCCGGGACTCTAGCCGTCGGCACAGATACGCAGTATTTT
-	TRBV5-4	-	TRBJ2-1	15	CASSLAGVIYNEQFF	TGTGCCAGCAGCTTGGCGGGAGTAATTTACAATGAGCAGTTCTTC
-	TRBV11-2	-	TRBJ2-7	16	CASSPIPLLVRYEQYF	TGTGCCAGCAGCCCTATACCGCTACTAGTGCGATACGAGCAGTACTTC
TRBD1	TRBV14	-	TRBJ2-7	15	CASSQVDRASYEQYF	TGTGCCAGCAGCCAGGTGGACAGGGCCTCCTACGAGCAGTACTTC
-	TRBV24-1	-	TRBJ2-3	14	CATSGQGNTDTQYF	TGTGCCACCAGTGGCCAGGGTAACACAGATACGCAGTATTTT
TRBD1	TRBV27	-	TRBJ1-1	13	CASSRGTATEAFF	TGTGCCAGCAGCCGAGGGACAGCCACTGAAGCTTTCTTT
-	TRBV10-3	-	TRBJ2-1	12	CAISETYNEQFF	TGTGCCATCAGTGAAACCTACAATGAGCAGTTCTTC
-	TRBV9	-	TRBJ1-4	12	CASSGMGGKLFF	TGTGCCAGCAGCGGGATGGGGGGAAAACTGTTTTTT
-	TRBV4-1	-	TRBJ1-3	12	CASSQDTNTIYF	TGCGCCAGCAGCCAAGATACAAACACCATATATTTT
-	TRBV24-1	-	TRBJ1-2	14	CATSESGNSIGYTF	TGTGCCACCAGTGAGTCCGGGAATTCGATTGGCTACACCTTC
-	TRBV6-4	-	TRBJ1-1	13	CASSATENTEAFF	TGTGCCAGCAGTGCCACAGAGAACACTGAAGCTTTCTTT
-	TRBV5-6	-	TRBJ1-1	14	CASSLGDLRTEAFF	TGTGCCAGCAGCTTGGGGGATCTGCGCACTGAAGCTTTCTTT
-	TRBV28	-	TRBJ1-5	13	CASSQPGSQPQHF	TGTGCCAGCAGTCAGCCGGGTAGTCAGCCCCAGCATTTT
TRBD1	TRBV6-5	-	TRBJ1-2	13	CASSRQGVYGYTF	TGTGCCAGCAGTCGACAGGGAGTCTATGGCTACACCTTC
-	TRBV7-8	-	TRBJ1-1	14	CASSLLSRNTEAFF	TGTGCCAGCAGCTTACTATCGAGGAACACTGAAGCTTTCTTT
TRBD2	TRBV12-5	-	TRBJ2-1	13	CASAASGHNEQFF	TGTGCTAGTGCCGCTAGCGGCCACAATGAGCAGTTCTTC
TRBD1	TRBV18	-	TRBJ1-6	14	CASSPGQVNSPLHF	TGTGCCAGCTCACCGGGACAGGTTAATTCACCCCTCCACTTT
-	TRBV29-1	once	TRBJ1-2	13	CSVEADSFYGYTF	TGCAGCGTTGAGGCTGACAGCTTCTATGGCTACACCTTC
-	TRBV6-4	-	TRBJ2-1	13	CASSDSDSNEQFF	TGTGCCAGCAGTGACTCGGATAGCAATGAGCAGTTCTTC
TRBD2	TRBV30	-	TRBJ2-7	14	CAWSMGSGVYEQYF	TGTGCCTGGAGCATGGGGAGCGGGGTATACGAGCAGTACTTC
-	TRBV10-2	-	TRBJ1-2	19	CASTDGTPRGRPTNYGYTF	TGCGCCAGCACTGACGGGACGCCGCGTGGGCGCCCTACTAACTATGGCTACACCTTC
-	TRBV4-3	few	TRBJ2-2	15	CASSQGLGLVGELFF	TGCGCCAGCAGCCAAGGACTAGGTCTCGTCGGGGAGCTGTTTTTT
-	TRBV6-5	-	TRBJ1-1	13	CASKEGLNTEAFF	TGTGCCAGCAAGGAGGGTTTGAACACTGAAGCTTTCTTT
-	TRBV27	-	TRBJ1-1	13	CASSPFGNTEAFF	TGTGCCAGCAGTCCTTTCGGTAACACTGAAGCTTTCTTT